This entry lists 25 T cell receptor beta chains sequenced from one sample in a study of identical twins. TCRdb re-derived calls from the 5' RACE reads in MiXCR, one entry per CDR3 protein. The sample consists of about 250,000 distinct CDR3 sequences, around 15% of them appearing once. Material: memory (CD45RO+) T cells sorted from blood. The receptors stem from a woman aged 18 to 35 in good health.

The chain carries TRBV9 and TRBJ2-5; 8 nucleotides line up with TRBD2. Germline V lookup: CDR1 SGDLS, CDR2 YYNGEE. This CDR3 contains 16 residues. V shed 3 bases and J 0 bases; nucleotides not matched to a gene: 7. The CDR3 DNA is TGTGCCAGCAGCGCCCCTGGCGGGGGGTACCAAGAGACCCAGTACTTC. Translating it yields CASSAPGGGYQETQYF.

This clonotype occurred many times. V is TRBV12-3 or TRBV12-4 and J is TRBJ1-5; no clear D. V lost 5 bases and J lost 1, with 9 bases in between. The length of the CDR3 is 14 residues. The CDR3 reads CASSPMDSNQPQHF. The CDR3 DNA follows: TGTGCCAGCAGTCCGATGGACAGCAATCAGCCCCAGCATTTT.

This clonotype has more than one count but fewer than ten. For the CDR3, the DNA is TGTGCCAGCAGCTTGGCGTCCAAGGCGCAGTATTTT. Protein: CASSLASKAQYF. The rearrangement uses TRBV5-8 and TRBJ2-3; D unclear. CDR1 SGHTS and CDR2 YDEGEE come from the germline V gene. There are 12 residues in the CDR3. V lost 0 bases and J lost 10, with 9 bases in between.

The rearrangement uses TRBV5-1 and TRBJ1-1, with D hard to call. In germline, CDR1 is SGHRS, CDR2 YFSETQ. The length of the CDR3 is 15 residues. Trimming took off 3 bases at V and 1 base at J, with 13 bases between the two ends. The CDR3 spells CASSWAYSENTEAFF. DNA of the CDR3: TGCGCCAGCAGCTGGGCTTACAGCGAGAACACTGAAGCTTTCTTT.

The chain carries TRBV3-1 and TRBJ1-5, with D hard to call. V was shortened by 1 base and J by 7 bases, with 5 bases between the two germline ends. Germline CDR1 is LGHDT and CDR2 is YNNKEL (reference sequence). The CDR3 sequence is 12 residues long. CDR3 amino acids: CASSQGQQPQHF. In DNA, the CDR3 is TGTGCCAGCAGCCAAGGGCAACAGCCCCAGCATTTT.

This clonotype was detected many times. The chain carries TRBV12-3 or TRBV12-4 and TRBJ2-3; tentative D call: TRBD2 (5 bases). This CDR3 contains 14 residues. The germline V and J ends were trimmed by 3 bases and 4 bases, with 11 bases remaining between them. The CDR3 loop reads CASSFRTLSDTQYF. The CDR3 DNA is TGTGCCAGCAGTTTCAGGACTTTATCAGATACGCAGTATTTT.

This clonotype was found a few times. The chain is built from TRBV7-9 and TRBJ2-6, with no clear D. This CDR3 is 15 amino acids long. In germline, CDR1 is SEHNR, CDR2 FQNEAQ (reference sequence). The V gene lost 3 bases and the J gene lost 0 bases, with 6 bases spanning the gap. The CDR3, as DNA: TGTGCCAGCAGCTTTATTAGCTCTGGGGCCAACGTCCTGACTTTC. Encoded protein: CASSFISSGANVLTF.

This clonotype was seen a single time. A read error is possible here, since a much larger clone lies one base away. V gene TRBV12-3 or TRBV12-4 combines with J gene TRBJ2-7; 10 bases align to TRBD1. The CDR3 covers 14 residues. V lost 7 bases to trimming and J lost 3 bases; unmatched junction nucleotides: 6. The CDR3 is CASKPGTGDYEQYF. As DNA, the CDR3 is TGTGCCAGCAAACCCGGGACAGGGGACTACGAGCAGTACTTC.

V and J are TRBV10-3 and TRBJ2-1; unclear D gene. V was pared by 3 bases and J by 9 bases, with 18 bases between. The CDR3 consists of 15 residues. CDR1 is ENHRY and CDR2 is SYGVKD in the germline V gene. The CDR3 spells CAISDETLGFGEQFF. The CDR3 region has the DNA TGTGCCATCAGTGATGAGACCCTAGGTTTCGGTGAGCAGTTCTTC.

The rearrangement uses TRBV6-2 or TRBV6-3 and TRBJ2-2; 7 nucleotides agree with TRBD1. CDR3 length equals 14 residues. The V and J ends lost 8 bases and 3 bases, in that order; junction bases with no gene match: 6. Germline V gene data show CDR1 as MNHEY and CDR2 as SVGEGT. The CDR3 is CASDAQGDTGELFF. CDR3 in DNA: TGTGCCAGCGACGCGCAGGGGGACACCGGGGAGCTGTTTTTT.

The gene calls are TRBV19 and TRBJ2-7; no definite D call. V lost 9 bases to trimming and J lost 0 bases, with 12 bases between them. Germline CDR1 reads LNHDA; CDR2 reads SQIVND (reference sequence). The CDR3 is 13 residues long. The CDR3 here is CASRHHPSYEQYF. The CDR3, as DNA: TGTGCCAGCAGACATCACCCCTCCTACGAGCAGTACTTC. Combining the CDR3 with reference TRBV19 and TRBJ2-7 gives the whole variable domain DGGITQSPKYLFRKEGQNVTLSCEQNLNHDAMYWYRQDPGQGLRLIYYSQIVNDFQKGDIAEGYSVSREKKESFPLTVTSAQKNPTAFYLCASRHHPSYEQYFGPGTRLTVT.

The CDR3 here is CASTHRSGAFTGELFF. The DNA for the CDR3 is TGTGCCAGCACCCACCGGAGCGGAGCATTCACCGGGGAGCTGTTTTTT. V is TRBV5-5 and J is TRBJ2-2; a possible D gene is TRBD2 (5 bases). The CDR3 runs 16 residues. V gave up 6 bases and J gave up 4 bases, with 19 bases separating them. Germline assignment: CDR1 SGHKS and CDR2 YYEKEE (reference sequence).

There are many counts of this clonotype. This chain connects TRBV5-1 to TRBJ1-1; no clear D gene. Trimming stripped 0 bases from V and 5 bases from J, with 11 bases between. Germline loops: CDR1 SGHRS, CDR2 YFSETQ. This CDR3 has 14 residues. The CDR3 DNA reads as TGCGCCAGCAGCTTGGTCGGGGTTGAGACTGAAGCTTTCTTT. It specifies CASSLVGVETEAFF.

This clonotype was seen a handful of times. This chain links TRBV28 with TRBJ2-1; 9 nucleotides match TRBD2. V was pared by 4 bases and J by 4 bases, with 8 bases of the junction left unmatched. The CDR3 sequence is 16 residues long. CDR1 MDHEN and CDR2 SYDVKM come from the germline V gene. CDR3 coding DNA: TGTGCCAGCAGTTACCCTAGCGGGACACTTTACAATGAGCAGTTCTTC. Translating it yields CASSYPSGTLYNEQFF.

Only a few counts were recorded for this clonotype. The CDR3 sequence: CAISASGRGADTQYF. In nucleotides, the CDR3 is TGTGCCATCAGTGCGAGCGGGAGGGGTGCAGATACGCAGTATTTT. V and J are TRBV10-3 and TRBJ2-3, with TRBD2 matching over 10 bases. Germline-derived CDR1 and CDR2 are ENHRY and SYGVKD. CDR3 length equals 15 residues. J was trimmed by 4 bases and V by 4 bases; bases with no gene match: 5.

This chain connects TRBV6-1 to TRBJ1-5; maybe TRBD1 (6 bases). The CDR3 covers 13 residues. Trimming took off 6 bases at V and 2 bases at J, with 8 bases between the two ends. Germline V gene data show CDR1 as MNHNS and CDR2 as SASEGT. The CDR3 nucleotides are TGTGCCAGCAGCAGGACAGGCAATCAGCCCCAGCATTTT. Translation gives CASSRTGNQPQHF.

This clonotype was seen a handful of times. The genes are TRBV7-3 and TRBJ2-1, with D possibly being TRBD1 or TRBD2 (5 bases each). The CDR3 is made up of 15 amino acids. V lost 5 bases, J lost 9 bases, and 20 bases lay in between. Germline V gene data show CDR1 as SGHTA and CDR2 as FQGTGA. CDR3 amino acids: CASSVGVRGVGEQFF. CDR3 nucleotides: TGTGCCAGCAGCGTAGGGGTTCGAGGGGTAGGTGAGCAGTTCTTC.

The chain links TRBV6-1 to TRBJ2-7; the D is unclear. Germline values: CDR1 MNHNS, CDR2 SASEGT. The CDR3 has 16 residues. Trimming pared 6 bases from V and 1 base from J, leaving 19 bases between. Here the CDR3 DNA reads TGTGCCAGCAGGGCGAGAACTCACTCCGAATCCTACGAGCAGTACTTC. It codes for CASRARTHSESYEQYF.

V usage is TRBV7-3 and J usage is TRBJ2-3; D perhaps matches TRBD2 (5 bases). Trimming pared 5 bases from V and 4 bases from J, leaving 13 bases between. The CDR3 is made up of 14 amino acids. Germline V gene data show CDR1 as SGHTA and CDR2 as FQGTGA. CDR3 bases: TGTGCCAGCAGCACACTAGGGTCCGCAGATACGCAGTATTTT. Protein sequence: CASSTLGSADTQYF. Based on the CDR3 plus reference TRBV7-3 and TRBJ2-3, the full variable domain is GAGVSQTPSNKVTEKGKYVELRCDPISGHTALYWYRQSLGQGPEFLIYFQGTGAADDSGLPNDRFFAVRPEGSVSTLKIQRTERGDSAVYLCASSTLGSADTQYFGPGTRLTVL.

The chain uses TRBV12-3 or TRBV12-4 and TRBJ2-1; weak D call: TRBD1 (6 bases). The CDR3 totals 17 residues. Trimming took off 5 bases at V and 6 bases at J, with 23 bases between the two ends. CDR3 bases: TGTGCCAGCAGTCCTGTGACGGGCGCCATAGGGGGCAATGAGCAGTTCTTC. It encodes CASSPVTGAIGGNEQFF.

V gene TRBV5-6 combines with J gene TRBJ1-5; D perhaps matches TRBD1 (5 bases). The germline V and J ends were trimmed by 2 bases and 4 bases, with 16 bases remaining between them. Germline V gives CDR1 SGHDT, CDR2 YYEEEE. CDR3 length: 16 residues. CDR3 nucleotides: TGTGCCAGCAGCTTAGCCGGGACCGCGGATAATCAGCCCCAGCATTTT. Amino acid sequence: CASSLAGTADNQPQHF.

This clonotype was seen a few times. The chain employs TRBV2 and TRBJ2-1; 8 nucleotides agree with TRBD2. The CDR3 totals 17 residues. The V gene's germline CDR1 is SNHLY and CDR2 FYNNEI. With V trimmed by 7 bases and J by 8 bases, 19 bases remained unmatched. The CDR3 spells CASMRIRSSGSIYEQFF. As DNA, the CDR3 is TGTGCCAGCATGAGGATCAGGTCCAGCGGGAGCATCTATGAGCAGTTCTTC.

There are a few counts of this clonotype. The chain employs TRBV3-1 and TRBJ2-1; D call uncertain. Between the trimmed V and J ends, which lost 0 bases and 6 bases, there was a span of 6 bases. CDR1 and CDR2 from the germline V gene are LGHDT and YNNKEL (reference sequence). This CDR3 contains 13 residues. CDR3 residues: CASSQDLVNEQFF. In DNA, the CDR3 is TGTGCCAGCAGCCAAGATCTAGTCAATGAGCAGTTCTTC.

J is TRBJ1-2 and V is TRBV5-1; possible D gene TRBD1, 6 bases. CDR1 is SGHRS, CDR2 YFSETQ, per germline. There are 13 residues in the CDR3. V was cut by 7 bases and J by 3 bases, with 13 bases left in between. CDR3 loop: CASHSGTHYGYTF. The CDR3 DNA sequence: TGCGCCAGCCACTCTGGGACACACTATGGCTACACCTTC.

This clonotype was counted only a few times. The V call is TRBV5-6, the J call TRBJ2-7; D gene unclear. The CDR3 spans 14 residues. Trimming cost V 0 bases and J 2 bases, with 9 bases left between them. Germline loops: CDR1 SGHDT, CDR2 YYEEEE. In DNA form, the CDR3 reads TGTGCCAGCAGCTTGGAGTCCCAGGCCTACGAGCAGTACTTC. It yields the protein CASSLESQAYEQYF.